The T cell receptor beta chain under discussion was sequenced for a study of shared clonotypes between healthy human individuals. Whole-study context: In total, the donors were a couple of women and a few men aged 18 to 49.

As to this clone: Antigen unknown.

Findings and limits, study-wide: Among the subsets, naive ones generally showed larger estimated richness than memory ones. Sharing across four donors was highest in naive CD4 (approximately 5%) and lowest in memory CD8 (0.4%).

Repertoires were generated with immunoSEQ multiplex PCR, while TCRdb's copy carries only in-frame clones and drops some. The sample lists around 2,000,000 clones; 90% to 95% were seen once. Donors, without exception, were Caucasian adults residing in Nashville, Tennessee. V lost 3 bases to trimming and J lost 5 bases; unmatched junction nucleotides: 3. The V gene's germline CDR1 is SGHRS and CDR2 YFSETQ. The CDR3 spans 13 residues. The clonotype comes from a man between 18 and 35 years old in good health. V usage is TRBV5-1 and J usage is TRBJ2-3; 7 bases are shared with TRBD1. Sample: naive CD4+ T cells sorted from blood. Subset given: CD45RA+ positively selected. The CDR3 region has the DNA TGCGCCAGCAGCTATGGGACAGAAGATACGCAGTATTTT. It yields the protein CASSYGTEDTQYF.